The next 7 T cell receptor beta chains were all read from a single sample in a study of OX40 agonist ivuxolimab in advanced cancers. The assay was immunoSEQ multiplex PCR, and TCRdb's table has in-frame clones only and misses some. The table lists fewer than 85,000 clones, 80% to 95% of them singletons. The sequences come from CD4+ or CD8+ T cells sorted from blood, collected in a trial of the OX40 agonist ivuxolimab. These receptors all come from an adult with an advanced solid tumor such as melanoma, head and neck, liver or kidney cancer.

This sequence joins TRBV7-2 and TRBJ2-1; D is unclear. From germline, CDR1 is SGHTA and CDR2 FQGNSA. Trimming removed 1 base at V and 4 bases at J, with 11 bases between. The CDR3 has 15 amino acids. Written as DNA, the CDR3 is TGTGCCAGCAGCTTAGAGGCGGATCTATACAATGAGCAGTTCTTC. Encoded protein: CASSLEADLYNEQFF.

The chain links TRBV19 to TRBJ1-1; D possibly corresponds to TRBD1 (5 bases). There are 15 residues in the CDR3. Germline CDR1 LNHDA, CDR2 SQIVND (reference sequence). Trimming pared 0 bases from V and 1 base from J, leaving 9 bases between. Written as DNA, the CDR3 is TGTGCCAGTAGTATAGAAGACCAGGGGAACACTGAAGCTTTCTTT. This codes for CASSIEDQGNTEAFF.

This chain joins TRBV6-5 and TRBJ2-4; D gene uncertain. Germline-derived CDR1 and CDR2 are MNHEY and SVGAGI. This CDR3 has 15 amino acids. With 0 bases removed from V and 2 bases from J, the gap between germline ends came to 8 bases. This CDR3 is CASSYSGQTKNIQYF. Written as DNA, the CDR3 is TGTGCCAGCAGTTACTCTGGGCAAACCAAAAACATTCAGTACTTC.

The chain couples TRBV2 to TRBJ2-6, with TRBD1 identical over 8 bases. The CDR3 consists of 16 residues. Per the germline V gene, CDR1 is SNHLY and CDR2 is FYNNEI. The ends lost 3 bases at V and 4 bases at J; junction bases unmatched: 5. CDR3 region: CASSEGQVVGANVLTF. The DNA of the CDR3 is TGTGCCAGCAGTGAGGGACAGGTTGTGGGGGCCAACGTCCTGACTTTC.

The chain's CDR3 is CASSPSRGTDTQYF. For the CDR3, the DNA is TGTGCCAGCTCACCCTCCCGAGGCACAGATACGCAGTATTTT. V usage is TRBV18 and J usage is TRBJ2-3; D uncertain. CDR3 length: 14 amino acids. The V end lost 3 bases, the J end lost 1 base, and 8 bases lay between the germline ends. Germline V gene lookup returns CDR1 KGHSH and CDR2 LQKENI. The whole variable domain, filled in from reference TRBV18 and TRBJ2-3, reads NAGVMQNPRHLVRRRGQEARLRCSPMKGHSHVYWYRQLPEEGLKFMVYLQKENIIDESGMPKERFSAEFPKEGPSILRIQQVVRGDSAAYFCASSPSRGTDTQYFGPGTRLTVL.

The chain is built from TRBV29-1 and TRBJ2-1; no definite D call. The CDR3 contains 12 residues. The V end was cut by 7 bases, the J end by 4 bases, with 11 bases between. The germline V gene has CDR1 SQVTM and CDR2 ANQGSEA. This chain's CDR3 is CSAQGQYNEQFF. The DNA of the CDR3 is TGCAGCGCACAAGGCCAATACAATGAGCAGTTCTTC.

The DNA of the CDR3 is TGTGCCAGCAGCTCCCCAAGCTCTGGAAACACCATATATTTT. Protein: CASSSPSSGNTIYF. V is TRBV7-2 and J is TRBJ1-3; D gene ambiguous. The germline V and J ends were trimmed by 4 bases and 0 bases, with 7 bases remaining between them. There are 14 residues in the CDR3. Looked up from germline, CDR1 is SGHTA and CDR2 is FQGNSA.